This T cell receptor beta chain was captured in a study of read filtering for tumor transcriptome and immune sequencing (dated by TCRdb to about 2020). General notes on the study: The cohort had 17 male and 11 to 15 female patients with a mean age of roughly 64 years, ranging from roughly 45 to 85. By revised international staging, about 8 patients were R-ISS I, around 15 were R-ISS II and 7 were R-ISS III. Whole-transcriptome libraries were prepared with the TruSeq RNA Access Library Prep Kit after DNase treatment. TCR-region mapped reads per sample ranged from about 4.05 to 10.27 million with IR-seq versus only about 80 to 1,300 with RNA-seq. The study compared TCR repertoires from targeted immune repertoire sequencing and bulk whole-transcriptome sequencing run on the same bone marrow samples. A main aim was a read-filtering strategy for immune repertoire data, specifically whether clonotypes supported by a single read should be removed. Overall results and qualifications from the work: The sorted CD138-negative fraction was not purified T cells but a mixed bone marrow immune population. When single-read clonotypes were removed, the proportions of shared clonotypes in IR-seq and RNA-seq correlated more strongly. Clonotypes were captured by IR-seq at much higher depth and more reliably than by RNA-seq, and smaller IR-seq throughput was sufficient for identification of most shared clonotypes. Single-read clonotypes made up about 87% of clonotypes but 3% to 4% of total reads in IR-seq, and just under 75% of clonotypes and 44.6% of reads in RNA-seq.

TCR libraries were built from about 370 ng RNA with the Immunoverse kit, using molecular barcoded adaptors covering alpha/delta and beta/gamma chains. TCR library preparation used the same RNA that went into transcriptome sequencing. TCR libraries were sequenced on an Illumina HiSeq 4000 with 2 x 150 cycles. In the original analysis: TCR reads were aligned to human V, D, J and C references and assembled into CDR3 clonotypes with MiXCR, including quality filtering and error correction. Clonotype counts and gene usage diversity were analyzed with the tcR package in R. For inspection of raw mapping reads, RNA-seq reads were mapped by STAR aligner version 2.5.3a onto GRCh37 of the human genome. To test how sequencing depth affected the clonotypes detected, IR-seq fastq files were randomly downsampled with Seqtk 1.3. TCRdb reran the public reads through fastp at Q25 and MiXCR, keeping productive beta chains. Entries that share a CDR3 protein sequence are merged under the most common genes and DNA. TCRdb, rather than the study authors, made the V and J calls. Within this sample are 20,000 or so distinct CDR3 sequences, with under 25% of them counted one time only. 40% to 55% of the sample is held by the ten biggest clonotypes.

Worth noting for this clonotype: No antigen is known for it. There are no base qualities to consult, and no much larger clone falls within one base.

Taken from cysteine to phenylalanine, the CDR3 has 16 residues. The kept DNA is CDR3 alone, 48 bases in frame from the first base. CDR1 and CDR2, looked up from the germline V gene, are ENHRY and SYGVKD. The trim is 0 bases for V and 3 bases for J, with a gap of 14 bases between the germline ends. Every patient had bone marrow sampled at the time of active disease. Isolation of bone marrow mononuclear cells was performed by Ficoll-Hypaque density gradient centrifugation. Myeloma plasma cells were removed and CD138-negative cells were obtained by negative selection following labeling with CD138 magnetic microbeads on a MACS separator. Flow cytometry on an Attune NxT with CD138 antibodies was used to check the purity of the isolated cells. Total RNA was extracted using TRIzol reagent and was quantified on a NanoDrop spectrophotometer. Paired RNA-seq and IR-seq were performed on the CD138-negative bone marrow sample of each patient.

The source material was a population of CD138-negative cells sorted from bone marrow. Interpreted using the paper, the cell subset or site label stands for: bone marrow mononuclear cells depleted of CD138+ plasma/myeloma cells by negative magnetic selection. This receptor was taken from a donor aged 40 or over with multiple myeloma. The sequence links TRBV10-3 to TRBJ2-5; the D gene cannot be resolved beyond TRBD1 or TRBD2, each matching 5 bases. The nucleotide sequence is TGTGCCATCAGTGAGTCGGCCGGGACGGGGAAAGAGACCCAGTACTTC. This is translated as CAISESAGTGKETQYF.